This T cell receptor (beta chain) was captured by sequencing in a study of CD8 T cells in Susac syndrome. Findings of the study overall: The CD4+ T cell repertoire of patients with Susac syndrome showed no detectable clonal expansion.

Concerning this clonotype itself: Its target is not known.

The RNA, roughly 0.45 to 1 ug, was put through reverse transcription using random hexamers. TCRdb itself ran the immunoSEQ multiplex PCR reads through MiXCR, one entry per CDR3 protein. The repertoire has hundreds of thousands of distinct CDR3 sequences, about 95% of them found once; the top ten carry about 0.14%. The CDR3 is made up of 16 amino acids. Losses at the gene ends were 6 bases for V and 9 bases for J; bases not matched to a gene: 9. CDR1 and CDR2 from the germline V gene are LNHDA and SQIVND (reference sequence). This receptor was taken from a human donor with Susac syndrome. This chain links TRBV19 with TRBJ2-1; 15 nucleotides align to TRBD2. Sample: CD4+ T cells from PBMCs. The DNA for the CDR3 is TGTGCCAGTAGACCCTCCGGGGGACTAGCGGGGGGTGAGCAGTTCTTC. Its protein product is CASRPSGGLAGGEQFF.